The rows below give T cell receptor beta chains drawn from one sample of a study of T cell responses to AZD1222 COVID-19 vaccine. TCRdb keeps only in-frame clones here, not all; method: immunoSEQ multiplex PCR. The data show some 160,000 clones, 90% to 95% seen once. The material sequenced was peripheral blood, taken on day 0 of AZD1222 vaccination. These TCRs come from an adult in good health. Each CDR3 is given with its conserved first and last residue. Each record gives: CDR3 DNA, CDR3 protein, J gene, V gene, clone size, D gene. A D gene is named only where the DNA matches it firmly. Expanded clones are given a class, and other clones once, few, many or no size at all.

DNA: TGCGCCAGCAGTGAGTCCGGGGCCTATGGCTACACCTTC
CDR3: CASSESGAYGYTF
J: TRBJ1-2
V: TRBV10-2
size: .
D: .

DNA: TGTGCCACCAGCAGAGATCCCAACAATGAGCAGTTCTTC
CDR3: CATSRDPNNEQFF
J: TRBJ2-1
V: TRBV15
size: .
D: .

DNA: TGTGCCAGCAGTTTAACCAACACTGAAGCTTTCTTT
CDR3: CASSLTNTEAFF
J: TRBJ1-1
V: TRBV12-3/TRBV12-4
size: .
D: .

DNA: TGTGCCAGCAGCATGGCGGGTACAGATACGCAGTATTTT
CDR3: CASSMAGTDTQYF
J: TRBJ2-3
V: TRBV7-8
size: .
D: .

DNA: TGTGCCAGCAGTCAACAAAGAAGGTCCCGGGTAGGCAATCAGCCCCAGCATTTT
CDR3: CASSQQRRSRVGNQPQHF
J: TRBJ1-5
V: TRBV2
size: .
D: .

DNA: TGTGCCAGCAGTTACTTAGGGGGGAAGAACACTGAAGCTTTCTTT
CDR3: CASSYLGGKNTEAFF
J: TRBJ1-1
V: TRBV6-6
size: .
D: .

DNA: TGTGCCAGCAGCTTAGTTGAAGCTTTCTTT
CDR3: CASSLVEAFF
J: TRBJ1-1
V: TRBV7-9
size: .
D: .

DNA: TGTGCCAGCAGCCCGCGACAGGGCGAAATACGGTGGACTGAAGCTTTCTTT
CDR3: CASSPRQGEIRWTEAFF
J: TRBJ1-1
V: TRBV6-2/TRBV6-3
size: .
D: TRBD1

DNA: TGTGCCAGCTCACCAGTCCCAAGCTCCTACGAGCAGTACTTC
CDR3: CASSPVPSSYEQYF
J: TRBJ2-7
V: TRBV18
size: .
D: .

DNA: TGCGCCAGCAGTTCACTGATCTCCTACAATGAGCAGTTCTTC
CDR3: CASSSLISYNEQFF
J: TRBJ2-1
V: TRBV10-1
size: .
D: .

DNA: TGTGCCAGCAGCGTTGACGGGGCGAACACTGAAGCTTTCTTT
CDR3: CASSVDGANTEAFF
J: TRBJ1-1
V: TRBV9
size: .
D: .

DNA: TGTGCCAGCAGTTACACTCAGGGGTCATATGGCTACACCTTC
CDR3: CASSYTQGSYGYTF
J: TRBJ1-2
V: TRBV6-6
size: once
D: .

DNA: TGCGCCAGCAGCCTTACTAGGGGCGGTTCACCCCTCCACTTT
CDR3: CASSLTRGGSPLHF
J: TRBJ1-6
V: TRBV4-3
size: .
D: .